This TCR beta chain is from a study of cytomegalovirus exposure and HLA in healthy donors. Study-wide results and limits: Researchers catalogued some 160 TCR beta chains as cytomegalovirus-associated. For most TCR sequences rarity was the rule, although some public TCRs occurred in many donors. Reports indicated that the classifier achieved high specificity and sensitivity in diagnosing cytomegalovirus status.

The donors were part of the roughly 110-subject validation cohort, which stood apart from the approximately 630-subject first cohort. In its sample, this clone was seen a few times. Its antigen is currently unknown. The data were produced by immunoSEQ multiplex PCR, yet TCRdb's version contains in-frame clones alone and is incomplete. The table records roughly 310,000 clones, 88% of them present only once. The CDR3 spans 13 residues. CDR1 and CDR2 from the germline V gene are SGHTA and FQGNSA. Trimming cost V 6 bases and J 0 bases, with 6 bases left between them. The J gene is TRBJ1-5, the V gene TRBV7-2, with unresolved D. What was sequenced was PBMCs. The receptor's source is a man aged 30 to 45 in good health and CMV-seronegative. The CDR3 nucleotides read TGTGCCAGCAGGGGGAGTAGCAATCAGCCCCAGCATTTT. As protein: CASRGSSNQPQHF.